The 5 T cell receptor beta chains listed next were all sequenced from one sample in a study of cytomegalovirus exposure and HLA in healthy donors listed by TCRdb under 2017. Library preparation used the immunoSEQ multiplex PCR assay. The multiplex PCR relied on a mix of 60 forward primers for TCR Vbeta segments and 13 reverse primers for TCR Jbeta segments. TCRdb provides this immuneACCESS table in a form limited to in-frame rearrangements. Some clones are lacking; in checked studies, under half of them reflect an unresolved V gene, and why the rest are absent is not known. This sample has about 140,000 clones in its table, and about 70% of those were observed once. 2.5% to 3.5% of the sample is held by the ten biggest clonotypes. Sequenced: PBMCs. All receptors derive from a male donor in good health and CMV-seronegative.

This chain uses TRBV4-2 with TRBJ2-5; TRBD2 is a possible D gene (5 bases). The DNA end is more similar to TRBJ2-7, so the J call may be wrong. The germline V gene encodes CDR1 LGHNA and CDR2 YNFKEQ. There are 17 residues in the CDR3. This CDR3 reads CASSQEGPGGRDYEQYF. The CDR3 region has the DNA TGTGCCAGCAGCCAAGAAGGACCCGGAGGCAGAGATTACGAGCAGTACTTC.

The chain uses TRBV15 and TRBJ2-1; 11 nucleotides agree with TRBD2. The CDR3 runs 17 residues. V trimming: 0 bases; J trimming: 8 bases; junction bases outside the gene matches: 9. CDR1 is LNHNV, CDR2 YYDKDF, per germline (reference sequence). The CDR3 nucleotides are TGTGCCACCAGCAGAGAGGCCCTAGCGGGAGGAGGGTATGAGCAGTTCTTC. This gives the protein CATSREALAGGGYEQFF.

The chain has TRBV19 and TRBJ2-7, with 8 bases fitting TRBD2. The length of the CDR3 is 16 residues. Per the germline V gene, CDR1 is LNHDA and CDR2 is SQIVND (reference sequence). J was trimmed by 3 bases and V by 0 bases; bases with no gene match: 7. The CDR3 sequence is CASSIDGTSWGYEQYF. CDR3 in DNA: TGTGCCAGTAGTATAGACGGGACTAGTTGGGGCTACGAGCAGTACTTC.

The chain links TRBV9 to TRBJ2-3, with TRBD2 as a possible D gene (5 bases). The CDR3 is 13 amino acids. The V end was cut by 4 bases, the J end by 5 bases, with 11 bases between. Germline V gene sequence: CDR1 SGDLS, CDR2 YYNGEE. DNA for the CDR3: TGTGCCAGCAGCCCACCGGCGGGAGATACGCAGTATTTT. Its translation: CASSPPAGDTQYF.

The CDR3 reads CASSLLDRSLEAFF. For the CDR3, the DNA is TGCGCCAGCAGTTTGCTCGACAGATCTCTTGAAGCTTTCTTT. The rearrangement uses TRBV5-1 and TRBJ1-1; possibly TRBD1 for D (5 bases). The germline gives CDR1 SGHRS, CDR2 YFSETQ. Between the trimmed V and J ends, which lost 5 bases and 7 bases, there was a span of 18 bases. CDR3 length: 14 residues.